The rows below give T cell receptor beta chains drawn from one sample of a study of T cell repertoires in cytomegalovirus infection. TCRdb reprocessed the reads via MiXCR and lists one record per CDR3 protein. The repertoire holds approximately 180,000 distinct CDR3 sequences, about a tenth seen once, with about 4.6% in the top ten. The sequenced sample consisted of PBMCs. These receptors originate from a human donor in good health (CMV status not recorded). Some clones in this sample may be carry-over from other donors' samples. CDR3s include the opening cysteine and the closing phenylalanine or tryptophan. A D gene is named only where the DNA matches it firmly. Only some rows state a clone size, as once, few, many or a class for expanded clones.

d_gene,v_gene,j_gene,len,abundance,CDR3aa,CDR3nt
TRBD1,TRBV9,TRBJ1-3,16,many,CASSPRITGVGNTIYF,TGTGCCAGCAGCCCGCGAATTACAGGGGTCGGAAACACCATATATTTT
NA,TRBV20-1,TRBJ2-3,13,NA,CSAGDVGTDTQYF,TGCAGTGCTGGCGACGTCGGGACAGATACGCAGTATTTT
NA,TRBV20-1,TRBJ1-1,15,few,CSARYIQGVRTEAFF,TGCAGTGCTAGGTACATCCAGGGAGTCCGGACTGAAGCTTTCTTT
TRBD2,TRBV7-2,TRBJ2-5,15,many,CASSSSGRAGETQYF,TGTGCCAGCAGCTCGAGCGGGAGGGCCGGCGAGACCCAGTACTTC
NA,TRBV20-1,TRBJ1-4,14,many,CSARRGPAGEKLFF,TGCAGTGCTAGGAGAGGGCCCGCTGGGGAAAAACTGTTTTTT
NA,TRBV29-1,TRBJ1-1,16,few,CSVDGGDLGMRTEAFF,TGCAGCGTTGACGGGGGGGATCTTGGAATGCGAACTGAAGCTTTCTTT
TRBD1,TRBV5-6,TRBJ1-5,14,many,CASSSRQGQGPQHF,TGTGCCAGCAGCTCAAGACAGGGCCAAGGGCCCCAGCATTTT
NA,TRBV11-3,TRBJ1-1,13,many,CASSFTRGTEAFF,TGTGCCAGCAGTTTCACCCGGGGCACTGAAGCTTTCTTT
NA,TRBV7-2,TRBJ1-5,15,many,CASSLDRADNQPQHF,TGTGCCAGCAGCTTAGATAGGGCCGATAATCAGCCCCAGCATTTT
TRBD2,TRBV2,TRBJ2-3,15,NA,CASSELAGGTDTQYF,TGTGCCAGCAGTGAACTAGCGGGAGGCACAGATACGCAGTATTTT
NA,TRBV7-2,TRBJ2-5,15,many,CASSSHQGSGETQYF,TGTGCCAGCAGCTCCCACCAGGGGTCAGGAGAGACCCAGTACTTC
NA,TRBV7-2,TRBJ1-5,15,medium-sized,CASSRTRGYNQPQHF,TGTGCCAGCAGTCGTACCCGGGGCTACAATCAGCCCCAGCATTTT
NA,TRBV12-3/TRBV12-4,TRBJ1-2,11,many,CASSSGFNYTF,TGTGCCAGCAGTTCGGGGTTCAACTACACCTTC
NA,TRBV29-1,TRBJ2-1,11,few,CSVLSGNEQFF,TGCAGCGTACTTAGCGGCAATGAGCAGTTCTTC
NA,TRBV12-3/TRBV12-4,TRBJ2-5,13,many,CASRRGTQETQYF,TGTGCCAGCAGACGGGGGACACAAGAGACCCAGTACTTC
NA,TRBV7-2,TRBJ2-7,15,many,CASSLEGGANYEQYF,TGTGCCAGCAGCTTAGAGGGGGGTGCCAACTACGAGCAGTACTTC
TRBD2,TRBV10-3,TRBJ2-2,16,NA,CAISESGSSGTGELFF,TGTGCCATCAGTGAGTCGGGGTCTAGCGGAACCGGGGAGCTGTTTTTT
NA,TRBV7-9,TRBJ2-1,13,few,CASSVPGHNEQFF,TGTGCCAGCAGCGTCCCGGGGCACAATGAGCAGTTCTTC
TRBD1,TRBV6-2/TRBV6-3,TRBJ2-2,14,few,CASRQGAVTGELFF,TGTGCCAGCAGACAGGGGGCCGTCACCGGGGAGCTGTTTTTT
TRBD2,TRBV7-8,TRBJ2-2,17,NA,CASSPRGTSISTGELFF,TGTGCCAGCAGCCCCAGGGGGACTAGCATTTCGACCGGGGAGCTGTTTTTT
NA,TRBV7-2,TRBJ1-5,16,NA,CASSVNRAGSNQPQHF,TGTGCCAGCAGCGTGAACAGGGCTGGAAGCAATCAGCCCCAGCATTTT
NA,TRBV28,TRBJ2-7,15,many,CASSLFQELYYEQYF,TGTGCCAGCAGTTTATTCCAAGAACTGTACTACGAGCAGTACTTC
TRBD2,TRBV7-3,TRBJ2-1,16,many,CASSVTGTSGYNEQFF,TGTGCCAGCAGCGTCACCGGGACTAGCGGATACAATGAGCAGTTCTTC
NA,TRBV20-1,TRBJ1-1,13,NA,CSSKQGPFTEAFF,TGCAGTTCCAAGCAGGGACCTTTCACTGAAGCTTTCTTT
NA,TRBV6-2/TRBV6-3,TRBJ1-1,13,NA,CASGRGGHTEAFF,TGTGCCAGCGGCCGCGGGGGCCACACTGAAGCTTTCTTT
NA,TRBV2,TRBJ1-5,15,few,CASSDAGSSNQPQHF,TGTGCCAGCAGTGATGCCGGGAGTAGCAATCAGCCCCAGCATTTT
TRBD2,TRBV20-1,TRBJ2-5,16,few,CSARDLGRGAQETQYF,TGCAGTGCTAGAGATTTAGGGCGGGGGGCCCAAGAGACCCAGTACTTC
NA,TRBV10-3,TRBJ1-1,13,few,CAISVGARTEAFF,TGTGCCATCAGTGTGGGGGCGCGCACTGAAGCTTTCTTT
TRBD1,TRBV28,TRBJ1-1,14,few,CASSRDSMNTEAFF,TGTGCCAGCAGTCGGGACAGCATGAACACTGAAGCTTTCTTT
NA,TRBV7-6,TRBJ1-6,12,many,CASSHKNSPLHF,TGTGCCAGCAGCCACAAGAATTCACCCCTCCACTTT
NA,TRBV7-6,TRBJ2-2,17,few,CASSLAGTSFATGELFF,TGTGCCAGCAGCTTAGCGGGGACATCCTTTGCGACCGGGGAGCTGTTTTTT
NA,TRBV11-2,TRBJ1-5,16,many,CASSFGATEFNQPQHF,TGTGCCAGCAGCTTTGGGGCGACAGAATTCAATCAGCCCCAGCATTTT